This T cell receptor (beta chain) was profiled in a study of shared clonotypes between healthy human individuals. Several immunoSEQ plates received, in even portions, the genomic DNA of each subset. Sequencing of unsorted PBMC DNA was carried out using ten immunoSEQ deep assay plates. The table came from immunoSEQ multiplex PCR; TCRdb's copy has only in-frame clones and leaves some out. The sample shows hundreds of thousands of clones, just over 75% of them seen only once. In germline, CDR1 is SGHRS, CDR2 YFSETQ. The CDR3 is 19 amino acids. Trimming took 4 bases from V and 0 from J, leaving 23 bases between them.

The sequenced sample was PBMCs. The chain recombines TRBV5-1 with TRBJ2-1, with D possibly matching TRBD1 (7 bases). The receptor was isolated from a woman between 35 and 50 years old in good health. Some clones in this sample may be carry-over from other donors' samples. CDR3 sequence reads: CASSPTPGGRRSSYNEQFF. CDR3 nucleotide sequence: TGCGCCAGCAGCCCGACCCCAGGGGGGCGCCGGAGCTCCTACAATGAGCAGTTCTTC.